The next 3 T cell receptor beta chains were all read from a single sample in a study of T cell repertoires in cytomegalovirus infection. TCRdb re-called the reads with MiXCR, one entry per CDR3 protein. This sample carries about 250,000 distinct CDR3 sequences, around 6.4% of them seen once, and the ten largest clones take about 6.3%. The material sequenced was PBMCs. The receptors originated from a human donor in good health (CMV status not recorded). Some clones in this sample may be carry-over from other donors' samples.

This clonotype came up a few times. This chain uses TRBV19 with TRBJ2-3; 9 positions agree with TRBD1. The CDR3 sequence is 17 residues long. CDR1 and CDR2 from the germline V gene are LNHDA and SQIVND (reference sequence). The junction had 8 bases not matched to a gene; V was cut back by 4 bases and J by 0 bases. CDR3 DNA: TGTGCCAGTAGTACCAACAGGGGGCCGGCTAGCACAGATACGCAGTATTTT. Amino acids: CASSTNRGPASTDTQYF.

This clonotype appeared many times. The rearrangement uses TRBV19 and TRBJ1-5, with D perhaps matching TRBD1 (5 bases). This CDR3 contains 17 residues. Between the trimmed V and J ends, which lost 3 bases and 5 bases, there was a span of 20 bases. The germline V gene encodes CDR1 LNHDA and CDR2 SQIVND (reference sequence). The CDR3 loop is CASSIWFGADTDQPQHF. CDR3 in DNA: TGTGCCAGTAGTATCTGGTTCGGGGCCGACACGGATCAGCCCCAGCATTTT.

This clonotype was seen a handful of times. The rearrangement uses TRBV11-2 and TRBJ2-2; possibly TRBD2 for D (6 bases). This CDR3 is built from 15 residues. V lost 1 base, J lost 4 bases, and 10 bases lay in between. The germline gives CDR1 SGHAT, CDR2 FQNNGV. The CDR3 DNA follows: TGTGCCAGCAGCTTAGCGGGGAGGTTCACCGGGGAGCTGTTTTTT. Protein sequence: CASSLAGRFTGELFF.